Presented here are 32 T cell receptor beta chains from one specimen sequenced in a study of OX40 agonist ivuxolimab in advanced cancers. Here immunoSEQ multiplex PCR was the method, and the copy in TCRdb shows in-frame clones only, minus some. The table shows tens of thousands of clones, with 89% occurring only once. This specimen consisted of CD4+ or CD8+ T cells sorted from blood, obtained in a trial of the OX40 agonist ivuxolimab. Source of these receptors: an adult with an advanced solid tumor such as melanoma, head and neck, liver or kidney cancer.

V gene TRBV7-6 combines with J gene TRBJ2-7, with D unclear. The germline V and J ends were trimmed by 7 bases and 1 base, with 11 bases remaining between them. The CDR3 totals 13 residues. Germline lookup yields CDR1 SGHVS and CDR2 FNYEAQ. CDR3 nucleotide sequence: TGTGCCAGCACCATAGGCCCTTCCTACGAGCAGTACTTC. This codes for CASTIGPSYEQYF.

In its sample, this clone was seen a few times. This chain uses TRBV28 with TRBJ1-1; tentatively, D is TRBD1 (6 bases). CDR1 is MDHEN, CDR2 SYDVKM, per germline. The CDR3 runs to 12 residues. V lost 3 bases and J 6 bases, leaving 8 bases between the germline ends. In DNA, the CDR3 is TGTGCCAGCAGTTTTGGGACATCTGAAGCTTTCTTT. This encodes CASSFGTSEAFF.

This clone was seen a handful of times. The chain links TRBV10-3 to TRBJ1-1; TRBD1 matches at 8 bases. This CDR3 has 16 amino acids. Germline-derived CDR1 and CDR2 are ENHRY and SYGVKD. V lost 0 bases and J lost 2; bases outside the gene matches: 5. CDR3 nucleotides: TGTGCCATCAGTGAGTCGGGGGGACAGGTAAACACTGAAGCTTTCTTT. Translating it yields CAISESGGQVNTEAFF.

The V and J genes are TRBV6-5 and TRBJ1-2; a possible D gene is TRBD1 (5 bases). Germline lookup yields CDR1 MNHEY and CDR2 SVGAGI. CDR3 length: 15 residues. Between the trimmed V and J ends, which lost 6 bases and 5 bases, there was a span of 19 bases. The CDR3 spells CASSSGDSVSYGYTF. The CDR3 DNA follows: TGTGCCAGCAGCTCAGGTGACAGTGTATCATATGGCTACACCTTC.

The V and J genes are TRBV28 and TRBJ2-4, with 8 bases matching TRBD2. CDR1 and CDR2 (germline): MDHEN, SYDVKM. CDR3 length: 17 residues. After removal of 6 bases from V and 0 bases from J, the junction contained 10 bases not matched to a gene. CDR3 residues: CASSRGLVGLAKNIQYF. Written as DNA, the CDR3 is TGTGCCAGCAGCCGGGGACTAGTGGGACTAGCCAAAAACATTCAGTACTTC.

Here the CDR3 reads CASSLDGGGRSPLHF. CDR3 DNA: TGTGCCAGCAGCTTAGACGGAGGGGGCAGGTCACCCCTCCACTTT. This chain connects TRBV11-3 to TRBJ1-6; TRBD1 aligns across 7 bases. With V trimmed by 0 bases and J by 10 bases, 6 bases remained unmatched. Germline V gives CDR1 SGHNT, CDR2 YENEEA. The CDR3 totals 15 residues.

The chain carries TRBV2 and TRBJ2-2; 7 bases are a match to TRBD1. The CDR3 has 16 amino acids. V shed 5 bases, J shed 1 base, and the junction held 7 bases outside the gene matches. Per germline, CDR1 SNHLY and CDR2 FYNNEI. The CDR3 spells CASSPQGQRNTGELFF. The CDR3 DNA sequence: TGTGCCAGCAGTCCACAGGGACAGCGGAACACCGGGGAGCTGTTTTTT.

The chain uses TRBV5-1 and TRBJ2-3; TRBD2 might be the D (5 bases). The CDR3 sequence is 14 residues long. V dropped 0 bases and J dropped 7 bases, with 12 bases sitting between them. Germline V CDR1 and CDR2: SGHRS, YFSETQ. CDR3 protein: CASSLVGVGNTQYF. DNA of the CDR3: TGCGCCAGCAGCTTGGTCGGGGTTGGGAATACGCAGTATTTT. The entire variable domain, with the rest obtained from reference TRBV5-1 and TRBJ2-3, is as follows: KAGVTQTPRYLIKTRGQQVTLSCSPISGHRSVSWYQQTPGQGLQFLFEYFSETQRNKGNFPGRFSGRQFSNSRSEMNVSTLELGDSALYLCASSLVGVGNTQYFGPGTRLTVL.

The chain is built from TRBV6-5 and TRBJ2-7; 9 bases match TRBD1. J was trimmed by 4 bases and V by 6 bases; bases with no gene match: 7. The CDR3 runs 14 residues. Germline V CDR1 and CDR2: MNHEY, SVGAGI. CDR3 region: CASSSRDREYEQYF. The DNA of the CDR3 is TGTGCCAGCAGCTCCCGGGACAGGGAATACGAGCAGTACTTC.

This clone showed up just once. This sequence joins TRBV7-9 and TRBJ2-5, with TRBD1 matching 11 bases. J was trimmed by 3 bases and V by 5 bases; bases with no gene match: 2. CDR3 length: 14 residues. Germline CDR1 and CDR2: SEHNR and FQNEAQ (reference sequence). The DNA of the CDR3 is TGTGCCAGCAGCCAGGGACAGGGGGAAGAGACCCAGTACTTC. Its protein product is CASSQGQGEETQYF.

This sequence joins TRBV28 and TRBJ2-1; no clear D gene. CDR3 length: 15 amino acids. The V end was cut by 1 base, the J end by 6 bases, with 13 bases between. Per the germline V gene, CDR1 is MDHEN and CDR2 is SYDVKM. CDR3 nucleotides: TGTGCCAGCAGTTTATCGCGTCAGTGGGCCAATGAGCAGTTCTTC. As protein: CASSLSRQWANEQFF. Variable domain in full (rest from reference TRBV28 and TRBJ2-1): DVKVTQSSRYLVKRTGEKVFLECVQDMDHENMFWYRQDPGLGLRLIYFSYDVKMKEKGDIPEGYSVSREKKERFSLILESASTNQTSMYLCASSLSRQWANEQFFGPGTRLTVL.

This clone was seen a few times. The DNA of the CDR3 is TGTGCCAGCAGCCAAGACGACAGGGTACCCTATGGCTACACCTTC. Its protein product is CASSQDDRVPYGYTF. The V gene is TRBV4-2, the J gene TRBJ1-2; 7 nucleotides match TRBD1. Germline CDR1 is LGHNA and CDR2 is YNFKEQ. The trim removed 0 bases at V and 4 bases at J, leaving 5 bases unmatched. The CDR3 is 15 residues long.

This sequence joins TRBV15 and TRBJ1-6, with D possibly being TRBD1 (5 bases). V was clipped by 11 bases and J by 4 bases, with 12 bases between them. Germline lookup yields CDR1 LNHNV and CDR2 YYDKDF (reference sequence). The CDR3 contains 13 residues. Here the CDR3 DNA reads TGTGCCGGGGGGAGTGATTATAATTCACCCCTCCACTTT. It is translated as CAGGSDYNSPLHF.

CDR3 sequence reads: CSVEGGSGNTIYF. For the CDR3, the DNA is TGCAGCGTTGAAGGAGGATCAGGAAACACCATATATTTT. The chain recombines TRBV29-1 with TRBJ1-3, with D unresolved. Germline V lookup: CDR1 SQVTM, CDR2 ANQGSEA. V shed 1 base and J shed 4 bases, with 8 bases lying between them. This CDR3 has 13 residues.

This chain links TRBV7-3 with TRBJ2-1, with D perhaps matching TRBD1 (6 bases). The CDR3 runs 16 residues. V was trimmed by 0 bases and J by 0 bases, leaving 9 bases between them. Germline V gives CDR1 SGHTA, CDR2 FQGTGA. CDR3 loop: CASSLTGTPSYNEQFF. CDR3 DNA sequence: TGTGCCAGCAGCTTAACCGGGACACCCTCCTACAATGAGCAGTTCTTC.

This chain uses TRBV4-1 with TRBJ1-1; TRBD1 is a possible D gene (5 bases). V gave up 4 bases and J gave up 4 bases, with 22 bases separating them. The germline V gene has CDR1 MGHRA and CDR2 YSYEKL. This CDR3 spans 17 amino acids. CDR3 sequence: CASSRRVATGASTEAFF. CDR3 DNA sequence: TGCGCCAGCAGCCGGAGGGTTGCGACCGGGGCCAGCACTGAAGCTTTCTTT.

The V call is TRBV6-1, the J call TRBJ1-5, with 11 nucleotides matching TRBD1. This CDR3 contains 14 residues. Germline V gene sequence: CDR1 MNHNS, CDR2 SASEGT. Losses at the gene ends were 6 bases for V and 7 bases for J; bases not matched to a gene: 5. The CDR3 spells CASRWDRGYQPQHF. The CDR3 bases are TGTGCCAGCAGATGGGACAGGGGGTACCAGCCCCAGCATTTT.

V usage is TRBV11-2 and J usage is TRBJ2-7, with 9 positions matching TRBD2. The V and J ends lost 1 base and 5 bases, in that order; junction bases with no gene match: 9. The CDR3 contains 16 residues. Per the germline V gene, CDR1 is SGHAT and CDR2 is FQNNGV. CDR3 nucleotides: TGTGCCAGCAGCTTAGGGGTAGCGGGGGTCAGGAACGAGCAGTACTTC. Amino acid sequence: CASSLGVAGVRNEQYF.

The chain combines TRBV5-1 with TRBJ2-1, with 9 bases fitting TRBD1. Trimming cost V 4 bases and J 2 bases; bases outside gene matches: 4. Per germline, CDR1 SGHRS and CDR2 YFSETQ. The CDR3 runs to 15 residues. The CDR3 coding sequence is TGCGCCAGCAGCCTGGGGGACAGGGCCTACAATGAGCAGTTCTTC. This codes for CASSLGDRAYNEQFF.

The rearrangement uses TRBV5-1 and TRBJ2-3, with 8 positions matching TRBD2. Germline V gene lookup returns CDR1 SGHRS and CDR2 YFSETQ. Unmatched junction bases numbered 5, after V lost 2 bases and J lost 0 bases. This CDR3 is 16 amino acids long. The chain's CDR3 is CASSLLSGISTDTQYF. The CDR3 region has the DNA TGCGCCAGCAGCTTACTTAGCGGGATTAGCACAGATACGCAGTATTTT.

To note about this clone: Relative to the germline gene, one junction end is altered; a read error may explain this. The chain links TRBV11-2 to TRBJ2-7; no clear D gene. The CDR3 covers 14 residues. The germline V gene has CDR1 SGHAT and CDR2 FQNNGV. The CDR3 DNA is TGTGCCAGCAGCCTAGAGGTCCCCCACTACGAGCAGTACTTC. It is translated as CASSLEVPHYEQYF.

The chain recombines TRBV18 with TRBJ2-7, with D uncertain. In germline, CDR1 is KGHSH, CDR2 LQKENI. The CDR3 spans 13 residues. The germline V and J ends were trimmed by 0 bases and 4 bases, with 7 bases remaining between them. CDR3 amino acids: CASSPPGLYEQYF. CDR3 DNA sequence: TGTGCCAGCTCACCACCAGGGTTGTACGAGCAGTACTTC.

CDR3 protein: CASSPGLAGIETQYF. CDR3 in DNA: TGCGCCAGCAGCCCGGGACTAGCGGGGATAGAGACCCAGTACTTC. This rearrangement joins TRBV4-1 to TRBJ2-5; 13 bases fit TRBD2. This CDR3 comprises 15 residues. The germline V gene has CDR1 MGHRA and CDR2 YSYEKL. V dropped 4 bases and J dropped 4; count of bases not matched to a gene: 3.

The chain joins TRBV21-1 to TRBJ2-7; the tabulated D call, TRBD2, remains unverified against the DNA. TRBV21-1 is termed a pseudogene. The CDR3 covers 9 residues. CDR3 sequence (DNA): TGTGCCAGCAGCCCCCGGCAGTACTTC. Translating it yields CASSPRQYF.

The rearrangement joins TRBV28 to TRBJ2-7, with D possibly being TRBD1 or TRBD2 (6 bases each). The CDR3 spans 15 residues. The germline V gene has CDR1 MDHEN and CDR2 SYDVKM. Between the trimmed V and J ends, which lost 1 base and 4 bases, there was a span of 14 bases. The CDR3 reads CASSLLSTGRYEQYF. The DNA for the CDR3 is TGTGCCAGCAGTTTATTGAGCACAGGGAGGTACGAGCAGTACTTC.

The chain links TRBV2 to TRBJ2-7; 12 bases are shared with TRBD1. Germline CDR1 reads SNHLY; CDR2 reads FYNNEI. The CDR3 length is 14 residues. Trimming cost V 6 bases and J 6 bases; bases outside gene matches: 6. CDR3 in DNA: TGTGCCAGCAGGGGGACAGGGGGCTCGCGCGAGCAGTACTTC. This codes for CASRGTGGSREQYF.

CDR3 residues: CASSYKLGGSGNTIYF. In DNA form, the CDR3 reads TGTGCCAGCAGCTACAAACTAGGGGGCTCTGGAAACACCATATATTTT. This sequence joins TRBV5-5 and TRBJ1-3; possible D gene TRBD1, 6 bases. Germline CDR1 reads SGHKS; CDR2 reads YYEKEE (reference sequence). CDR3 length: 16 residues. Trimming stripped 3 bases from V and 0 bases from J, with 13 bases between.

V gene TRBV10-3 combines with J gene TRBJ1-1; 10 positions agree with TRBD1. Germline V gene data show CDR1 as ENHRY and CDR2 as SYGVKD. This CDR3 is 14 amino acids long. J was trimmed by 5 bases and V by 7 bases; bases with no gene match: 7. CDR3 sequence: CAIKRQGAGTEAFF. CDR3 in DNA: TGTGCCATCAAAAGACAGGGGGCTGGAACTGAAGCTTTCTTT.

The chain couples TRBV4-2 to TRBJ2-1, with 9 bases that match TRBD2. V lost 0 bases, J lost 2 bases, and 14 bases stayed unmatched. This CDR3 comprises 20 residues. The germline V gene encodes CDR1 LGHNA and CDR2 YNFKEQ. The CDR3 spells CASSQDLRSGAGGAYNEQFF. The CDR3 nucleotides read TGTGCCAGCAGCCAAGATCTCCGAAGTGGAGCGGGAGGTGCCTACAATGAGCAGTTCTTC.

The CDR3 DNA is TGTGCCAGCAGTAACAGGGATGGCTACACCTTC. Translated, it gives CASSNRDGYTF. J is TRBJ1-2 and V is TRBV7-9, with D possibly matching TRBD1 (6 bases). CDR3 length: 11 amino acids. CDR1 is SEHNR, CDR2 FQNEAQ, per germline (reference sequence). V lost 6 bases to trimming and J lost 6 bases, with 8 bases between them.

The rearrangement uses TRBV7-9 and TRBJ1-3, with D possibly TRBD1 on 6 matching bases. V was clipped by 1 base and J by 8 bases, with 18 bases between them. This CDR3 comprises 16 residues. CDR1 and CDR2 (germline): SEHNR, FQNEAQ (reference sequence). The CDR3 bases are TGTGCCAGCAGCTTAGGACAGGACAGTTTGGCGGACACCATATATTTT. Translating gives CASSLGQDSLADTIYF.

The rearrangement uses TRBV29-1 and TRBJ2-2; D is unclear. Per the germline V gene, CDR1 is SQVTM and CDR2 is ANQGSEA. V was pared by 6 bases and J by 2 bases, with 7 bases between. This CDR3 is built from 12 residues. CDR3 nucleotide sequence: TGCAGCGTGAATCACAACACCGGGGAGCTGTTTTTT. It specifies CSVNHNTGELFF.